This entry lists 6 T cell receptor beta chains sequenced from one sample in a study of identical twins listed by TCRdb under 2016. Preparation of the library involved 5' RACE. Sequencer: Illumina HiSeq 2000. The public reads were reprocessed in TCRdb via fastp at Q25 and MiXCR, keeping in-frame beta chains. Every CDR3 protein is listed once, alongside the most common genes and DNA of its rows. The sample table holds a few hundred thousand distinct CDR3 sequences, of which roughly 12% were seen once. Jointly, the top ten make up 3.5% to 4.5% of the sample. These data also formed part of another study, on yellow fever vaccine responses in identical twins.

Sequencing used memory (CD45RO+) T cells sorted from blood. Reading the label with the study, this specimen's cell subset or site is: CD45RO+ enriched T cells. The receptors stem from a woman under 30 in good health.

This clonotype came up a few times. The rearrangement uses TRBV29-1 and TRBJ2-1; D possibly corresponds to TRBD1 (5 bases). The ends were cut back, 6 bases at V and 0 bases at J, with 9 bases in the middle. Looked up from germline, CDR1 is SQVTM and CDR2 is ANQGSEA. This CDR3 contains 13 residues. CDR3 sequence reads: CSVDSVSYNEQFF. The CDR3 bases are TGCAGCGTCGACAGCGTCTCCTACAATGAGCAGTTCTTC.

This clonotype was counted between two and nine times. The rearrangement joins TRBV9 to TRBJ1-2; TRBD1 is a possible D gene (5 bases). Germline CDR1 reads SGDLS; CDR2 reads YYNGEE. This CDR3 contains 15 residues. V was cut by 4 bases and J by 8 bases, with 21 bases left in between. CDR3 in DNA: TGTGCCAGCAGCTTACTCGACAGCCGAGGTCGGGGCTACACCTTC. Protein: CASSLLDSRGRGYTF.

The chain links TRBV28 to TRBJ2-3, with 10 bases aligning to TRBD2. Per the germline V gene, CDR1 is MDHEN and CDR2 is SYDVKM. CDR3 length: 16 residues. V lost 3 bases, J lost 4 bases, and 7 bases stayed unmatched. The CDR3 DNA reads TGTGCCAGCAGTTTCGGGGTAGCGGGGGGTGCAGATACGCAGTATTTT. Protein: CASSFGVAGGADTQYF.

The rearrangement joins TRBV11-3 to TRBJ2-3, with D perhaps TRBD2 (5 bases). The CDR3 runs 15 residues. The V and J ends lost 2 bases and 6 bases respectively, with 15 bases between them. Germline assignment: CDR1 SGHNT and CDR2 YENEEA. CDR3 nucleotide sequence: TGTGCCAGCAGCTTATCCGGGGATCGAGGCGATACGCAGTATTTT. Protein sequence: CASSLSGDRGDTQYF.

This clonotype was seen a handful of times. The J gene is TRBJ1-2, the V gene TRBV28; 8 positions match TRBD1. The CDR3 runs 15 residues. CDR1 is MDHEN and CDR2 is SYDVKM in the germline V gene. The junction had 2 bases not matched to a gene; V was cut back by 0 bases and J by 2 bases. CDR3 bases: TGTGCCAGCAGTTTATGGGGACAGGCCAACTATGGCTACACCTTC. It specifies CASSLWGQANYGYTF.

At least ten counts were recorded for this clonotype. The CDR3: CSLRNNYGYTF. The CDR3 bases are TGCAGCCTTCGAAATAACTATGGCTACACCTTC. This chain joins TRBV29-1 and TRBJ1-2, with D hard to call. The CDR3 runs to 11 residues. Per the germline V gene, CDR1 is SQVTM and CDR2 is ANQGSEA. V lost 8 bases, J lost 1 base, and 8 bases lay in between.